Below, 32 T cell receptor beta chains from the same sample are listed, as sequenced in a study of technical replicates of blood from several donors. Measured with immunoSEQ multiplex PCR; TCRdb has only the in-frame clones, and not every one. The table shows over 50,000 clones, with around nine tenths occurring only once. Sequencing used PBMCs. These receptor sequences come from a human donor in good health. Some clones in this sample may be carry-over from other donors' samples.

In this sample, this clone turned up once. The genes are TRBV7-3 and TRBJ2-1, with 7 bases fitting TRBD2. This CDR3 has 15 residues. Germline V gene sequence: CDR1 SGHTA, CDR2 FQGTGA. Germline trimming cut 1 base from V and 2 bases from J; bases unmatched to any gene: 2. CDR3 DNA sequence: TGTGCCAGCAGCTTAAGGGACTACCCCTACAATGAGCAGTTCTTC. Protein: CASSLRDYPYNEQFF. The complete variable domain, with remaining parts taken from reference TRBV7-3 and TRBJ2-1, reads GAGVSQTPSNKVTEKGKYVELRCDPISGHTALYWYRQSLGQGPEFLIYFQGTGAADDSGLPNDRFFAVRPEGSVSTLKIQRTERGDSAVYLCASSLRDYPYNEQFFGPGTRLTVL.

The gene calls are TRBV25-1 and TRBJ2-1, with 10 bases fitting TRBD2. Unmatched junction bases numbered 7, after V lost 4 bases and J lost 4 bases. CDR3 size: 16 residues. Germline assignment: CDR1 MGHDK and CDR2 SYGVNS. In DNA, the CDR3 is TGTGCCAGCAGTGCGCGAGCTAGCGGGAGTTACAATGAGCAGTTCTTC. Encoded protein: CASSARASGSYNEQFF. Looking up the rest from reference TRBV25-1 and TRBJ2-1 gives the full variable domain: EADIYQTPRYLVIGTGKKITLECSQTMGHDKMYWYQQDPGMELHLIHYSYGVNSTEKGDLSSESTVSRIRTEHFPLTLESARPSHTSQYLCASSARASGSYNEQFFGPGTRLTVL.

The chain employs TRBV7-8 and TRBJ1-3; D is unresolved. The germline CDR1 and CDR2 sequences are SGHVS and FQNEAQ. V lost 3 bases, J lost 4 bases, and 4 bases lay in between. This CDR3 spans 12 amino acids. The CDR3 region has the DNA TGTGCCAGCAGCTTGTCGGGAAACACCATATATTTT. It specifies CASSLSGNTIYF.

The chain couples TRBV18 to TRBJ2-1, with 10 bases identical to TRBD2. CDR1 KGHSH and CDR2 LQKENI come from the germline V gene. V lost 0 bases and J lost 9; bases outside the gene matches: 8. This CDR3 comprises 16 residues. The CDR3 sequence: CASSPPGLASVGEQFF. DNA for the CDR3: TGTGCCAGCTCACCACCGGGACTAGCGTCAGTAGGTGAGCAGTTCTTC.

This clone was picked up one time. The chain employs TRBV7-9 and TRBJ1-2; D is undetermined. The CDR3 has 16 amino acids. CDR1 SEHNR and CDR2 FQNEAQ come from the germline V gene (reference sequence). The V and J ends lost 4 bases and 0 bases respectively, with 15 bases between them. In nucleotides, the CDR3 is TGTGCCAGCAGCTCCCCGCCAGGCCGAGCTAACTATGGCTACACCTTC. Its protein is CASSSPPGRANYGYTF.

The J gene is TRBJ2-1, the V gene TRBV7-3; weak D call: TRBD2 (5 bases). V dropped 3 bases and J dropped 8 bases, with 11 bases sitting between them. There are 13 residues in the CDR3. Per the germline V gene, CDR1 is SGHTA and CDR2 is FQGTGA. In nucleotides, the CDR3 is TGTGCCAGCAGCTTTGACCGGCGGGATGAGCAGTTCTTC. Translation gives CASSFDRRDEQFF.

This sequence joins TRBV7-9 and TRBJ2-7; D gene uncertain. Germline CDR1 and CDR2: SEHNR and FQNEAQ (reference sequence). The CDR3 length is 14 residues. Trimming removed 7 bases from V and 1 base from J, with 14 bases in between. The CDR3 protein is CASTRSGNSYEQYF. The CDR3 nucleotides are TGTGCCAGCACCCGCTCGGGTAATTCCTACGAGCAGTACTTC.

This chain links TRBV4-2 with TRBJ2-1, with 10 positions matching TRBD2. V shed 1 base and J 8 bases; nucleotides not matched to a gene: 2. The CDR3 is made up of 14 amino acids. CDR1 and CDR2 (germline): LGHNA, YNFKEQ. For the CDR3, the DNA is TGTGCCAGCAGCCAAGTCGGGACTAGCGATGAGCAGTTCTTC. Its translation is CASSQVGTSDEQFF.

This chain connects TRBV7-9 to TRBJ1-1; no firm D call. This CDR3 has 12 residues. V was pared by 3 bases and J by 6 bases, with 8 bases between. Germline CDR1 is SEHNR and CDR2 is FQNEAQ (reference sequence). CDR3 in DNA: TGTGCCAGCAGCTTCGATGGGCCTGAAGCTTTCTTT. Translating gives CASSFDGPEAFF.

V gene TRBV30 combines with J gene TRBJ2-2, with D possibly matching TRBD1 (5 bases). This CDR3 comprises 15 residues. Germline loops: CDR1 GTSNPN, CDR2 SVGIG (reference sequence). Trimming left V 3 bases short and J 1 base short, with 12 bases between. CDR3 residues: CAWRTMDKNTGELFF. The CDR3 nucleotides are TGTGCCTGGAGAACCATGGACAAGAACACCGGGGAGCTGTTTTTT.

This chain links TRBV7-2 with TRBJ1-2; D ambiguous. CDR1 SGHTA and CDR2 FQGNSA come from the germline V gene. V was shortened by 5 bases and J by 0 bases, with 19 bases between the two germline ends. The CDR3 runs to 17 residues. This chain's CDR3 is CASSPLWQARSNYGYTF. The CDR3 coding sequence is TGTGCCAGCAGCCCCCTTTGGCAGGCCCGATCTAACTATGGCTACACCTTC.

The chain employs TRBV30 and TRBJ2-5, with D maybe TRBD1 (6 bases). This CDR3 has 13 residues. Germline values: CDR1 GTSNPN, CDR2 SVGIG (reference sequence). V dropped 2 bases and J dropped 5 bases, with 12 bases sitting between them. The CDR3 nucleotides read TGTGCCTGGAGTCTCGGACAGACGGAGACCCAGTACTTC. Translation gives CAWSLGQTETQYF.

This clone appeared a few times. The genes are TRBV7-6 and TRBJ2-6; 14 nucleotides align to TRBD2. CDR3 length: 19 residues. CDR1 and CDR2 from the germline V gene are SGHVS and FNYEAQ. Trimming removed 5 bases from V and 0 bases from J; junction bases left unmatched: 6. CDR3 sequence reads: CASSHLTSGRASGANVLTF. CDR3 nucleotides: TGTGCCAGCAGCCACCTGACTAGCGGGAGGGCCTCTGGGGCCAACGTCCTGACTTTC. The whole variable domain, filled in from reference TRBV7-6 and TRBJ2-6, reads GAGVSQSPRYKVTKRGQDVALRCDPISGHVSLYWYRQALGQGPEFLTYFNYEAQQDKSGLPNDRFSAERPEGSISTLTIQRTEQRDSAMYRCASSHLTSGRASGANVLTFGAGSRLTVL.

The chain links TRBV5-1 to TRBJ2-1; D is undetermined. Germline-derived CDR1 and CDR2 are SGHRS and YFSETQ. V lost 1 base to trimming and J lost 7 bases, with 3 bases between them. This CDR3 has 11 amino acids. The CDR3 protein is CASSLQNEQFF. CDR3 bases: TGCGCCAGCAGCTTGCAAAATGAGCAGTTCTTC.

The rearrangement joins TRBV5-1 to TRBJ1-2; 8 nucleotides align to TRBD1. The CDR3 spans 14 residues. V shed 3 bases and J 0 bases; nucleotides not matched to a gene: 1. Germline loops: CDR1 SGHRS, CDR2 YFSETQ. CDR3 amino acids: CASSWDRPNYGYTF. In DNA form, the CDR3 reads TGCGCCAGCAGCTGGGACAGGCCTAACTATGGCTACACCTTC.

The chain has TRBV5-1 and TRBJ2-3; D gene ambiguous. The CDR3 loop spans 15 amino acids. Germline CDR1 and CDR2: SGHRS and YFSETQ. Deletions cut 0 bases from V and 2 bases from J, with 10 bases between. CDR3: CASSLGRSNTDTQYF. CDR3 in DNA: TGCGCCAGCAGCTTGGGGCGGTCCAACACAGATACGCAGTATTTT. The entire variable domain, with the rest obtained from reference TRBV5-1 and TRBJ2-3, is as follows: KAGVTQTPRYLIKTRGQQVTLSCSPISGHRSVSWYQQTPGQGLQFLFEYFSETQRNKGNFPGRFSGRQFSNSRSEMNVSTLELGDSALYLCASSLGRSNTDTQYFGPGTRLTVL.

The chain links TRBV6-6 to TRBJ2-3, with D possibly matching TRBD1 (6 bases). Trimming pared 5 bases from V and 2 bases from J, leaving 17 bases between. The germline V gene encodes CDR1 MNHNY and CDR2 SVGAGI (reference sequence). The CDR3 is 16 residues long. CDR3 in DNA: TGTGCCAGCAGTGCACCTTCGAGGGGGTCCACAGATACGCAGTATTTT. It is translated as CASSAPSRGSTDTQYF.

The DNA for the CDR3 is TGTGCCAGCAGCAGACCAGGACTAGCGGGGTCTGGGGCCAACGTCCTGACTTTC. It specifies CASSRPGLAGSGANVLTF. This chain links TRBV5-4 with TRBJ2-6; 12 bases line up with TRBD2. The length of the CDR3 is 18 residues. The germline V gene has CDR1 SGHNT and CDR2 YYREEE (reference sequence). V shed 4 bases, J shed 1 base, and the junction held 6 bases outside the gene matches.

The chain links TRBV4-3 to TRBJ2-3; 7 bases match TRBD2. Germline V gene lookup returns CDR1 LGHNA and CDR2 YSLEER. Trimming took 4 bases from V and 0 from J; bases not matched to a gene: 13. The CDR3 is 18 amino acids. CDR3 amino acids: CASSRNPGGTSSTDTQYF. CDR3 sequence (DNA): TGCGCCAGCAGCCGTAACCCCGGGGGGACCTCTAGCACAGATACGCAGTATTTT.

This clone was seen a handful of times. The V and J genes are TRBV4-3 and TRBJ2-2; perhaps TRBD1 as D (6 bases). This CDR3 has 14 residues. The germline V gene encodes CDR1 LGHNA and CDR2 YSLEER. Trimming shortened V by 0 bases and J by 6 bases, and 8 bases separated the two germline ends. CDR3 amino acids: CASSQDWTAGELFF. Written as DNA, the CDR3 is TGCGCCAGCAGCCAAGATTGGACAGCCGGGGAGCTGTTTTTT.

V gene TRBV9 combines with J gene TRBJ2-1; maybe TRBD1 (5 bases). The V gene lost 0 bases and the J gene lost 5 bases, with 9 bases spanning the gap. The CDR3 loop spans 14 amino acids. Germline V gene lookup returns CDR1 SGDLS and CDR2 YYNGEE. Here the CDR3 DNA reads TGTGCCAGCAGCGTAGCGACAGCCGACAATGAGCAGTTCTTC. As protein: CASSVATADNEQFF.

The chain couples TRBV18 to TRBJ2-2, with unresolved D. This CDR3 comprises 15 residues. V gave up 2 bases and J gave up 6 bases, with 13 bases separating them. The germline V gene encodes CDR1 KGHSH and CDR2 LQKENI. CDR3 nucleotide sequence: TGTGCCAGCTCACCAGAGAGGAACCGGCCCGGGGAGCTGTTTTTT. As protein: CASSPERNRPGELFF. Based on the CDR3 plus reference TRBV18 and TRBJ2-2, the full variable domain is NAGVMQNPRHLVRRRGQEARLRCSPMKGHSHVYWYRQLPEEGLKFMVYLQKENIIDESGMPKERFSAEFPKEGPSILRIQQVVRGDSAAYFCASSPERNRPGELFFGEGSRLTVL.

Here the CDR3 reads CASGEGRAGNTIYF. The CDR3 DNA reads as TGTGCTAGTGGGGAAGGCAGGGCAGGAAACACCATATATTTT. The chain uses TRBV12-5 and TRBJ1-3; perhaps TRBD1 as D (5 bases). The germline gives CDR1 LGHNT, CDR2 FRNRAP. V lost 6 bases to trimming and J lost 4 bases, with 13 bases between them. CDR3 length: 14 amino acids.

The chain links TRBV7-3 to TRBJ2-2, with 7 bases matching TRBD1. The V gene's germline CDR1 is SGHTA and CDR2 FQGTGA. The CDR3 sequence is 15 residues long. V gave up 5 bases and J gave up 4 bases; unmatched junction bases: 7. CDR3 DNA: TGTGCCAGCAGCCTGGGACAGTCGATCACCGGGGAGCTGTTTTTT. This sequence encodes CASSLGQSITGELFF. Filled out from reference TRBV7-3 and TRBJ2-2, the complete variable domain reads GAGVSQTPSNKVTEKGKYVELRCDPISGHTALYWYRQSLGQGPEFLIYFQGTGAADDSGLPNDRFFAVRPEGSVSTLKIQRTERGDSAVYLCASSLGQSITGELFFGEGSRLTVL.

This chain connects TRBV7-6 to TRBJ2-7; D is possibly TRBD2 (6 bases). This CDR3 comprises 15 residues. Germline-derived CDR1 and CDR2 are SGHVS and FNYEAQ. Trimming cost V 5 bases and J 0 bases, with 14 bases left between them. The CDR3 nucleotides are TGTGCCAGCAGCCCCGGCGGGGAGCCCTCCTACGAGCAGTACTTC. Translated, it gives CASSPGGEPSYEQYF.

The chain recombines TRBV6-5 with TRBJ2-3, with TRBD2 identical over 10 bases. V was clipped by 6 bases and J by 8 bases; unmatched bases: 8. The CDR3 has 14 amino acids. Germline V CDR1 and CDR2: MNHEY, SVGAGI. The CDR3: CASRSSGGWGTQYF. The CDR3, as DNA: TGTGCCAGCAGGTCTAGCGGGGGTTGGGGTACGCAGTATTTT.

The genes are TRBV29-1 and TRBJ1-2; no definite D call. Germline V gives CDR1 SQVTM, CDR2 ANQGSEA. CDR3 length: 12 amino acids. V lost 4 bases to trimming and J lost 8 bases, with 14 bases between them. The CDR3 protein is CSVGGRVVGYTF. The CDR3 DNA reads as TGCAGCGTTGGAGGGCGCGTGGTCGGCTACACCTTC.

The V and J genes are TRBV11-1 and TRBJ2-7; 10 positions match TRBD1. The CDR3 totals 15 residues. The V segment lost 1 base and the J segment 5 bases; nucleotides outside the gene matches: 5. CDR1 is SGHAT and CDR2 is FQDESV in the germline V gene (reference sequence). Written as DNA, the CDR3 is TGTGCCAGCAGCTTAGAAGGGACAGGGGACAACGAGCAGTACTTC. Encoded protein: CASSLEGTGDNEQYF.

The rearrangement joins TRBV7-9 to TRBJ2-7; a weak D match, TRBD1 (5 bases). The CDR3 has 14 residues. Germline V gene lookup returns CDR1 SEHNR and CDR2 FQNEAQ (reference sequence). V gave up 0 bases and J gave up 4 bases, with 10 bases separating them. The CDR3 bases are TGTGCCAGCAGCTTAGCGAACAGGCAGTACGAGCAGTACTTC. Residues: CASSLANRQYEQYF.

V usage is TRBV7-2 and J usage is TRBJ2-7; 10 positions match TRBD2. Germline-derived CDR1 and CDR2 are SGHTA and FQGNSA. With 5 bases clipped from V and 4 bases from J, the junction kept 11 bases outside the gene matches. CDR3 length: 16 amino acids. CDR3 in amino acids: CASSPGIAGGKYEQYF. The CDR3 DNA reads TGTGCCAGCAGCCCCGGAATAGCGGGAGGAAAATACGAGCAGTACTTC.

CDR3 amino acids: CASSEVEAIETQYF. The CDR3 DNA follows: TGTGCCAGCAGTGAAGTAGAAGCGATCGAGACCCAGTACTTC. V gene TRBV2 combines with J gene TRBJ2-5; D is unresolved. Trimming pared 1 base from V and 5 bases from J, leaving 11 bases between. This CDR3 comprises 14 residues. The germline CDR1 and CDR2 sequences are SNHLY and FYNNEI.

The chain recombines TRBV2 with TRBJ2-7; 10 nucleotides agree with TRBD2. Germline values: CDR1 SNHLY, CDR2 FYNNEI. This CDR3 is built from 16 residues. V dropped 5 bases and J dropped 2; count of bases not matched to a gene: 9. In nucleotides, the CDR3 is TGTGCCAGCAGTACCGCGACTAGCGGGTCTCCCTACGAGCAGTACTTC. Translation: CASSTATSGSPYEQYF. Together with reference TRBV2 and TRBJ2-7, the CDR3 gives the full variable domain: EPEVTQTPSHQVTQMGQEVILRCVPISNHLYFYWYRQILGQKVEFLVSFYNNEISEKSEIFDDQFSVERPDGSNFTLKIRSTKLEDSAMYFCASSTATSGSPYEQYFGPGTRLTVT.